This passage covers 9 T cell receptor beta chains from one sample sequenced in a study of T-cell reconstitution after alpha-beta-depleted transplantation in children (TCRdb year 2016). Libraries came from PCR. Sequencing instrument: Illumina HiSeq 2500. TCR libraries were prepared with molecular barcoding, using unique molecular identifiers to normalize TCRbeta repertoire quantification. The public reads were quality trimmed at Q25 with fastp and then assembled into clones with MiXCR by TCRdb, keeping productive beta chains. Each entry is one CDR3 protein sequence, shown with its most common DNA and genes. The sample profile shows 170,000 or so distinct CDR3 sequences; around 7% of them were found once. The top ten constitute around 3.1% of the sample. The starting material was PBMCs from the stem cell graft donor, obtained from the stem cell graft. The receptor source for this set is a human donor who donated a stem cell graft to a child with Wiskott-Aldrich syndrome.

This clonotype was picked up many times. The J gene is TRBJ2-7, the V gene TRBV25-1; a weak D match, TRBD2 (7 bases). Trimming removed 5 bases from V and 4 bases from J, with 12 bases in between. CDR1 MGHDK and CDR2 SYGVNS come from the germline V gene. The CDR3 runs 13 residues. In nucleotides, the CDR3 is TGTGCCAGCAGTAAGGGGGGGGGGTACGAGCAGTACTTC. This translates into CASSKGGGYEQYF.

This clonotype was recorded many times. The genes are TRBV20-1 and TRBJ2-3; TRBD2 aligns across 10 bases. Unmatched junction bases numbered 9, after V lost 4 bases and J lost 2 bases. The germline V gene encodes CDR1 DFQATT and CDR2 SNEGSKA (reference sequence). CDR3 length: 16 residues. The CDR3 region has the DNA TGCAGTGCTACCCCGGCCAGCGGGGGGGCCACAGATACGCAGTATTTT. It specifies CSATPASGGATDTQYF.

V and J are TRBV20-1 and TRBJ2-5; 10 nucleotides align to TRBD2. The CDR3 extends over 16 amino acids. J was trimmed by 3 bases and V by 3 bases; bases with no gene match: 10. From germline, CDR1 is DFQATT and CDR2 SNEGSKA (reference sequence). The CDR3 loop is CSASAYGLADKETQYF. DNA for the CDR3: TGCAGTGCTAGCGCCTATGGACTAGCGGATAAAGAGACCCAGTACTTC.

This clonotype was observed many times. The chain joins TRBV7-6 to TRBJ2-1; TRBD1 matches at 8 bases. The CDR3 runs 16 residues. Per the germline V gene, CDR1 is SGHVS and CDR2 is FNYEAQ. V was clipped by 3 bases and J by 3 bases; unmatched bases: 7. The chain's CDR3 is CASSFRQGPFYNEQFF. The CDR3, as DNA: TGTGCCAGCAGCTTCCGACAGGGGCCCTTCTACAATGAGCAGTTCTTC.

At least ten counts were recorded for this clonotype. V is TRBV27 and J is TRBJ2-1; D is unclear. This CDR3 contains 13 residues. CDR1 MNHEY and CDR2 SMNVEV come from the germline V gene (reference sequence). V lost 6 bases to trimming and J lost 10 bases, with 16 bases between them. In DNA form, the CDR3 reads TGTGCCAGCAGGGGCGATTTCATAATGGAGCAGTTCTTC. It codes for CASRGDFIMEQFF.

This clonotype was seen more than once but under ten times. The V call is TRBV29-1, the J call TRBJ1-1, with unresolved D. CDR1 and CDR2 from the germline V gene are SQVTM and ANQGSEA. Trimming removed 5 bases from V and 3 bases from J, with 10 bases in between. The CDR3 has 12 residues. Here the CDR3 DNA reads TGCAGCGTTCTCTTCGGAGACACTGAAGCTTTCTTT. Protein: CSVLFGDTEAFF.

This clonotype has at least ten counts. The J gene is TRBJ1-2, the V gene TRBV10-3; D is uncertain. The CDR3 sequence is 13 residues long. Germline CDR1 ENHRY, CDR2 SYGVKD. Trimming removed 4 bases at V and 7 bases at J, with 13 bases between. CDR3 residues: CAISARGEGGYTF. The CDR3 DNA follows: TGTGCCATCAGTGCGCGGGGAGAGGGTGGCTACACCTTC.

This clonotype was counted between two and nine times. The chain combines TRBV27 with TRBJ1-1, with D possibly being TRBD1 (6 bases). Germline-derived CDR1 and CDR2 are MNHEY and SMNVEV (reference sequence). V was trimmed by 0 bases and J by 0 bases, leaving 20 bases between them. The CDR3 covers 19 residues. The CDR3 is CASSLSWKQGWMVNTEAFF. The CDR3 DNA reads as TGTGCCAGCAGTTTATCGTGGAAACAGGGCTGGATGGTGAACACTGAAGCTTTCTTT.

This clonotype has at least ten counts. This chain links TRBV3-1 with TRBJ1-1; D gene uncertain. The V end was cut by 2 bases, the J end by 4 bases, with 8 bases between. The CDR3 runs to 13 residues. Germline CDR1 LGHDT, CDR2 YNNKEL (reference sequence). Here the CDR3 DNA reads TGTGCCAGCAGCCAATTGACCAGCACTGAAGCTTTCTTT. It codes for CASSQLTSTEAFF.